This T cell receptor (beta chain) was observed in a study of shared clonotypes between healthy human individuals. Germline CDR1 is ENHRY and CDR2 is SYGVKD. Trimming removed 4 bases from V and 6 bases from J, with 16 bases in between. The CDR3 covers 14 residues. General observations from the study: Among the subsets, naive ones generally showed larger estimated richness than memory ones.

About this clone itself: What it recognizes is unknown.

Execution of the assay was at deep level. Genomic DNA per cell subset filled all wells of several immunoSEQ plates. This table comes from immunoSEQ multiplex PCR, and its TCRdb copy is limited to in-frame clones, with some not included. The sample has 1,100,000 or so clones, more than 75% seen once. The sequence came from a man aged 18 to 30 in good health. Some clones in this sample may be carry-over from other donors' samples. V gene TRBV10-3 combines with J gene TRBJ2-7; maybe TRBD2 (5 bases). The sequencing input was memory CD4+ T cells from PBMCs. The subset is: CD45RA-negative fraction. This chain's CDR3 is CAISGGSRSSEQYF. CDR3 in DNA: TGTGCCATCAGTGGCGGGTCCCGGAGCAGCGAGCAGTACTTC.